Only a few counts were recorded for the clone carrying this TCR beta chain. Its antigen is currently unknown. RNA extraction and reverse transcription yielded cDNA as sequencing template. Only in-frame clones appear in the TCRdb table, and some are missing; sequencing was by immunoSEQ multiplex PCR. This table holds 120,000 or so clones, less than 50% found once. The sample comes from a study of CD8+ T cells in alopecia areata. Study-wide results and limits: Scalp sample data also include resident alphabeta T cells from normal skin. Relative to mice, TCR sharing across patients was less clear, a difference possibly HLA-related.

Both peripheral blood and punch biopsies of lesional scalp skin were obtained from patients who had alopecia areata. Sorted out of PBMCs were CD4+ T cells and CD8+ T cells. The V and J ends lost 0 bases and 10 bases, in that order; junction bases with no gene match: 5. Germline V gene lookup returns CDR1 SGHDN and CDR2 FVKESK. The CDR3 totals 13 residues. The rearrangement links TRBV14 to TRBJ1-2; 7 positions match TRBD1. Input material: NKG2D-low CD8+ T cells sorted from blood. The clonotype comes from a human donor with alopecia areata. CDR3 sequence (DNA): TGTGCCAGCAGCCAAGAGGGACAGCCGTACTACACCTTC. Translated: CASSQEGQPYYTF.